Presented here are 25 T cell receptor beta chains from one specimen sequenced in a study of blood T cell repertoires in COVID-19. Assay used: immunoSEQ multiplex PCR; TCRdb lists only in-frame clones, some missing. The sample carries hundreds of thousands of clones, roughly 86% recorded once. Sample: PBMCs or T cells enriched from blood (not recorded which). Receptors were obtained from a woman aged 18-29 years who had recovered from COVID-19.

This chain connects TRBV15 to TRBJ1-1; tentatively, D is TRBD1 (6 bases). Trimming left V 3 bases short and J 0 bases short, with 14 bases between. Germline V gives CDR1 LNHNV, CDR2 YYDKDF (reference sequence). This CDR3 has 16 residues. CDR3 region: CATSREIGTLNTEAFF. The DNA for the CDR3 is TGTGCCACCAGCAGGGAGATCGGGACACTGAACACTGAAGCTTTCTTT.

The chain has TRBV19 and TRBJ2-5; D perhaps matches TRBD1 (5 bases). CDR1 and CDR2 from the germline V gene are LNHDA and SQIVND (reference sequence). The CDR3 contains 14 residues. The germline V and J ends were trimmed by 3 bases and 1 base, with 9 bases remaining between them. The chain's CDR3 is CASSITGTQETQYF. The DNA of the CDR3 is TGTGCCAGTAGTATCACAGGAACCCAAGAGACCCAGTACTTC.

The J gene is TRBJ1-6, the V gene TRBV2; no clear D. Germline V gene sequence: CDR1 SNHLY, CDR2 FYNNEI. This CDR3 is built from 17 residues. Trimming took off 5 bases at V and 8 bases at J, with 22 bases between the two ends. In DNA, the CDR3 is TGTGCCAGCAGTTATGGCAGGCGAACCTGGGAGGATTCACCCCTCCACTTT. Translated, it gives CASSYGRRTWEDSPLHF.

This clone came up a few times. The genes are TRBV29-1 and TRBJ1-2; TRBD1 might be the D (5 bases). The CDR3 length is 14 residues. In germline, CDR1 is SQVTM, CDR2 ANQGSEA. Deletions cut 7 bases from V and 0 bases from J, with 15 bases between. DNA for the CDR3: TGCAGCGCCGACCAACGGACAACTAACTATGGCTACACCTTC. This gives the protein CSADQRTTNYGYTF.

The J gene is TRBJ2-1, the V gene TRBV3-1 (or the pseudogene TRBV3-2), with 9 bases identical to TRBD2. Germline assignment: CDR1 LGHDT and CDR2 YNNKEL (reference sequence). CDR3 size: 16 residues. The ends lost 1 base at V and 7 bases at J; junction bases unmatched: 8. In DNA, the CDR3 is TGTGCCAGCAGCCAAGGTCTAGCGGGGCGCGGGAATGAGCAGTTCTTC. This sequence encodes CASSQGLAGRGNEQFF.

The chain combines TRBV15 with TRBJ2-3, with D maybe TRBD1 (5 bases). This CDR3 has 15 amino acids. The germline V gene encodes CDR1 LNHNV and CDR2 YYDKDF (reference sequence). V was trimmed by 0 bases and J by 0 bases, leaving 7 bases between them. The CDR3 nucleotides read TGTGCCACCAGCAGAGACAGGGCTAGCACAGATACGCAGTATTTT. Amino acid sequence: CATSRDRASTDTQYF. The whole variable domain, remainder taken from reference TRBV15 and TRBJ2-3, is DAMVIQNPRYQVTQFGKPVTLSCSQTLNHNVMYWYQQKSSQAPKLLFHYYDKDFNNEADTPDNFQSRRPNTSFCFLDIRSPGLGDTAMYLCATSRDRASTDTQYFGPGTRLTVL.

This CDR3 reads CASSPRGGLLREDPEEFF. DNA of the CDR3: TGTGCCAGCAGCCCCCGGGGAGGTTTGCTGCGGGAGGACCCGGAGGAGTTCTTC. This sequence joins TRBV7-9 and TRBJ2-1; 8 nucleotides match TRBD2. This CDR3 is 18 amino acids long. Germline CDR1 SEHNR, CDR2 FQNEAQ (reference sequence). The V segment lost 5 bases and the J segment 14 bases; nucleotides outside the gene matches: 26. Complete variable domain (other parts from reference TRBV7-9 and TRBJ2-1): DTGVSQNPRHKITKRGQNVTFRCDPISEHNRLYWYRQTLGQGPEFLTYFQNEAQLEKSRLLSDRFSAERPKGSFSTLEIQRTEQGDSAMYLCASSPRGGLLREDPEEFFGPGTRLTVL.

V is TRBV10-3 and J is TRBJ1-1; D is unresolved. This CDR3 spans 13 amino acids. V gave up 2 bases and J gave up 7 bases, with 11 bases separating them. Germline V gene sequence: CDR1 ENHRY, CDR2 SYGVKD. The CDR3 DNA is TGTGCCATCAGTGAGGGATTAGCGGTTGAAGCTTTCTTT. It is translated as CAISEGLAVEAFF.

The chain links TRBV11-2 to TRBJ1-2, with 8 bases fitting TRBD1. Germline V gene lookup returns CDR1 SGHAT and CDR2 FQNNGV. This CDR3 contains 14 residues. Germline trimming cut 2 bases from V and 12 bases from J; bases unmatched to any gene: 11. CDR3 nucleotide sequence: TGTGCCAGCAGCTTACACCAGGGGGCAGAAGGCCACACCTTC. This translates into CASSLHQGAEGHTF.

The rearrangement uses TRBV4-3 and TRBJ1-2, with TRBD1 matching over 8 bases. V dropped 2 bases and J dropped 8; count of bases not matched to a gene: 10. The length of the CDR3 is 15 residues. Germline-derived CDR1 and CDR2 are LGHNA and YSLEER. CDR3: CASSQSTPGGAGYTF. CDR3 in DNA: TGCGCCAGCAGCCAATCCACCCCAGGGGGCGCGGGCTACACCTTC.

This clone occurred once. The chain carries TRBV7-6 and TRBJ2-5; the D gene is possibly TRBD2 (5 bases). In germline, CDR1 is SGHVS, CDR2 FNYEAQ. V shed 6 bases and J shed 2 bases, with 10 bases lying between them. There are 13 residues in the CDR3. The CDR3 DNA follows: TGTGCCAGCAGGGCCACTAGTCAAGAGACCCAGTACTTC. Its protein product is CASRATSQETQYF.

The CDR3 DNA follows: TGTGCCACCAGTGCAGGGTCCGGGGCCAACGTCCTGACTTTC. This sequence encodes CATSAGSGANVLTF. The V call is TRBV24-1, the J call TRBJ2-6; D might be TRBD1 (5 bases). The CDR3 has 14 amino acids. Germline CDR1 reads KGHDR; CDR2 reads SFDVKD. Trimming shortened V by 5 bases and J by 4 bases, and 8 bases separated the two germline ends.

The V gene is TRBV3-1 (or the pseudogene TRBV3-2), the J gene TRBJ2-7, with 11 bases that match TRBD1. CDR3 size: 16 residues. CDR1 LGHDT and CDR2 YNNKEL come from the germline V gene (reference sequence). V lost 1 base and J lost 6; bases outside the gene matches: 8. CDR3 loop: CASSQAVGTGGGEQYF. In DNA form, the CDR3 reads TGTGCCAGCAGCCAAGCGGTTGGGACAGGGGGAGGCGAGCAGTACTTC.

The CDR3 coding sequence is TGTGCCAGCAGCCTTGGATCGACATACACCGGGGAGCTGTTTTTT. This codes for CASSLGSTYTGELFF. The gene calls are TRBV5-4 and TRBJ2-2, with no clear D. The CDR3 is 15 amino acids. V was clipped by 4 bases and J by 3 bases, with 13 bases between them. CDR1 is SGHNT, CDR2 YYREEE, per germline (reference sequence).

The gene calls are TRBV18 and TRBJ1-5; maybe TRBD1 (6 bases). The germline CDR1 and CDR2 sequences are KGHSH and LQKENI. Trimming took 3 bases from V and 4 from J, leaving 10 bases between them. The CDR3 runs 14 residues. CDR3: CASSPTGQNQPQHF. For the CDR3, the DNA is TGTGCCAGCTCACCTACGGGACAAAATCAGCCCCAGCATTTT.

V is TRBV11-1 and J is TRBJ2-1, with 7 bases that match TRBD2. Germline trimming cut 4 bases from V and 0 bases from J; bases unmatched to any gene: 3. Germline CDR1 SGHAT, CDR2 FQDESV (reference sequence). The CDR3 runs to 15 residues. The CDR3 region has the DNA TGTGCCAGCAGCTCGCGGGGGAGCTCCTACAATGAGCAGTTCTTC. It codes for CASSSRGSSYNEQFF.

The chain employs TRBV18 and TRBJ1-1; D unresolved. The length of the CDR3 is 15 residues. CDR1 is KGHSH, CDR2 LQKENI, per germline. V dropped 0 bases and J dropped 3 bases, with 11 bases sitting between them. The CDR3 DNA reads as TGTGCCAGCTCACCACCGAAGGGAGGAGACACTGAAGCTTTCTTT. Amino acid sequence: CASSPPKGGDTEAFF.

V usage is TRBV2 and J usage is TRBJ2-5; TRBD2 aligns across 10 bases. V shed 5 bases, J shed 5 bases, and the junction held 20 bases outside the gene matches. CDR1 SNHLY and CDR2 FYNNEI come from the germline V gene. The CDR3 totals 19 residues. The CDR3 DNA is TGTGCCAGCAGTCCTGGGGCTAGCGGGGGAATAGGATCCCTGGAGACCCAGTACTTC. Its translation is CASSPGASGGIGSLETQYF. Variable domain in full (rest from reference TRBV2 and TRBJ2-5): EPEVTQTPSHQVTQMGQEVILRCVPISNHLYFYWYRQILGQKVEFLVSFYNNEISEKSEIFDDQFSVERPDGSNFTLKIRSTKLEDSAMYFCASSPGASGGIGSLETQYFGPGTRLLVL.

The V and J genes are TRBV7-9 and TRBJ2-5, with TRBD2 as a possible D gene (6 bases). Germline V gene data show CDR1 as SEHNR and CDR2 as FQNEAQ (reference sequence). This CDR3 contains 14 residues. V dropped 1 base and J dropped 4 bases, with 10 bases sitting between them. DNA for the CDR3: TGTGCCAGCAGCTTAGGGTGGGGAGGAGAGACCCAGTACTTC. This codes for CASSLGWGGETQYF.

The CDR3 here is CASSLNTEKLFF. The CDR3 bases are TGTGCCAGCAGCTTAAACACGGAAAAACTGTTTTTT. The chain recombines TRBV7-2 with TRBJ1-4; D is ambiguous. The CDR3 is made up of 12 amino acids. Trimming took off 2 bases at V and 8 bases at J, with 6 bases between the two ends. Germline CDR1 reads SGHTA; CDR2 reads FQGNSA.

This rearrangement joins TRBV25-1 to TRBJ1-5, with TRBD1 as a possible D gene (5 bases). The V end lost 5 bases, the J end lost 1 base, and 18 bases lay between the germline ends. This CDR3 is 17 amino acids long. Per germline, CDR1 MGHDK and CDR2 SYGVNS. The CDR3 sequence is CASSYRGCRRSNQPQHF. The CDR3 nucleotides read TGTGCCAGCAGTTATAGGGGATGCAGGCGCAGCAATCAGCCCCAGCATTTT.

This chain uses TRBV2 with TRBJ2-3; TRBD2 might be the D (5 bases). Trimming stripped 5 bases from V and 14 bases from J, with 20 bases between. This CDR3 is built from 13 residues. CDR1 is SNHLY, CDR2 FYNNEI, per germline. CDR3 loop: CASSPTLRPRGYF. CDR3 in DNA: TGTGCCAGCAGTCCGACACTGCGACCCCGGGGGTATTTT.

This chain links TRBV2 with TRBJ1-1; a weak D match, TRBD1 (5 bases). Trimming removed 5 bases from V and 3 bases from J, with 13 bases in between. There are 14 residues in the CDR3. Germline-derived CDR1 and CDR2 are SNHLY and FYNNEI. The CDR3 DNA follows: TGTGCCAGCAGTTCCCGTTGGGGGGACACTGAAGCTTTCTTT. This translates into CASSSRWGDTEAFF.

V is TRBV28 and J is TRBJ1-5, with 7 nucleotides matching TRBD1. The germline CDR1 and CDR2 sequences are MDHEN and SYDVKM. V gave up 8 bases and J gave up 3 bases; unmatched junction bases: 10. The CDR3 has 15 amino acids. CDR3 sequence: CASYNGTAYNQPQHF. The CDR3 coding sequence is TGTGCCAGCTATAATGGGACAGCTTACAATCAGCCCCAGCATTTT.

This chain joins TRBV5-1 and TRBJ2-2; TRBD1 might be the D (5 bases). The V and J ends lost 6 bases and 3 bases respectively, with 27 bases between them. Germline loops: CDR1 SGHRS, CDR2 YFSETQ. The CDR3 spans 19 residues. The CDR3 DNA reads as TGCGCCAGCACCTCCCTCGCCGCAGGGATCCCCTCGGACACCGGGGAGCTGTTTTTT. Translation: CASTSLAAGIPSDTGELFF.